These 28 T cell receptor beta chains came from one sample sequenced in a study of shared clonotypes between healthy human individuals. Measured with immunoSEQ multiplex PCR; TCRdb has only the in-frame clones, and not every one. Of hundreds of thousands of clones listed, 96% are singletons. The sequencing sample was made of naive CD4+ T cells sorted from blood. Regarding subset: CD45RA+ positively selected. The source of these receptors is a woman aged 25-40 years in good health.

The chain links TRBV11-2 to TRBJ2-7, with 10 bases aligning to TRBD2. The CDR3 runs 17 residues. Germline V gives CDR1 SGHAT, CDR2 FQNNGV. V gave up 4 bases and J gave up 4 bases; unmatched junction bases: 13. The CDR3 DNA follows: TGTGCCAGCAGCTCGACCCGGCCCGGGACTAGCGTTTACGAGCAGTACTTC. Translating it yields CASSSTRPGTSVYEQYF.

CDR3 protein: CASSPRTSEETQYF. For the CDR3, the DNA is TGTGCCAGCAGCCCAAGGACTAGCGAAGAGACCCAGTACTTC. This sequence joins TRBV7-6 and TRBJ2-5; 9 bases align to TRBD2. The V gene's germline CDR1 is SGHVS and CDR2 FNYEAQ. Germline trimming cut 5 bases from V and 3 bases from J; bases unmatched to any gene: 4. The CDR3 loop spans 14 amino acids.

The chain uses TRBV7-9 and TRBJ2-1; TRBD2 agrees at 7 bases. Germline trimming cut 6 bases from V and 8 bases from J; bases unmatched to any gene: 4. The germline CDR1 and CDR2 sequences are SEHNR and FQNEAQ (reference sequence). The CDR3 has 12 residues. CDR3 DNA: TGTGCCAGCAGTTCGGGAGGATATGAGCAGTTCTTC. It encodes CASSSGGYEQFF.

Here the CDR3 reads CASSLQGASNQPQHF. CDR3 bases: TGTGCCAGCAGTCTCCAGGGGGCGAGCAATCAGCCCCAGCATTTT. This chain joins TRBV2 and TRBJ1-5, with 8 bases matching TRBD1. V trimming: 5 bases; J trimming: 1 base; junction bases outside the gene matches: 4. From germline, CDR1 is SNHLY and CDR2 FYNNEI. There are 15 residues in the CDR3.

This sequence joins TRBV28 and TRBJ1-2; D is perhaps TRBD1 (6 bases). The V and J ends lost 4 bases and 8 bases respectively, with 17 bases between them. The germline V gene has CDR1 MDHEN and CDR2 SYDVKM. The CDR3 spans 14 residues. The CDR3 nucleotides are TGTGCCAGCAGTTCAAGGGGGAGACCTGTGGGCTACACCTTC. It encodes CASSSRGRPVGYTF.

CDR3 protein: CATRDRGHEQYF. CDR3 coding DNA: TGTGCCACCCGGGACAGGGGCCACGAGCAGTACTTC. V gene TRBV10-3 combines with J gene TRBJ2-7; 10 bases agree with TRBD1. Per the germline V gene, CDR1 is ENHRY and CDR2 is SYGVKD. The CDR3 length is 12 residues. J was trimmed by 5 bases and V by 10 bases; bases with no gene match: 5.

V usage is TRBV11-1 and J usage is TRBJ2-2; D uncertain. Germline CDR1 is SGHAT and CDR2 is FQDESV (reference sequence). Trimming removed 1 base from V and 0 bases from J, with 6 bases in between. The CDR3 covers 15 residues. In nucleotides, the CDR3 is TGTGCCAGCAGCTTAGGCGGTCCGAACACCGGGGAGCTGTTTTTT. It is translated as CASSLGGPNTGELFF. Full variable domain (remainder filled in from reference TRBV11-1 and TRBJ2-2): EAEVAQSPRYKITEKSQAVAFWCDPISGHATLYWYRQILGQGPELLVQFQDESVVDDSQLPKDRFSAERLKGVDSTLKIQPAELGDSAMYLCASSLGGPNTGELFFGEGSRLTVL.

The CDR3 DNA sequence: TGTGCCAGCAGTTTATCCCTCTCGACAGGGAACTATGGCTACACCTTC. Residues: CASSLSLSTGNYGYTF. The chain carries TRBV27 and TRBJ1-2, with 7 bases fitting TRBD1. Losses at the gene ends were 0 bases for V and 2 bases for J; bases not matched to a gene: 6. The germline V gene encodes CDR1 MNHEY and CDR2 SMNVEV (reference sequence). The CDR3 runs 16 residues.

This clone turned up a few times. The chain recombines TRBV19 with TRBJ1-1; perhaps TRBD1 as D (6 bases). This CDR3 is 14 amino acids long. V lost 3 bases, J lost 3 bases, and 11 bases lay in between. Germline V CDR1 and CDR2: LNHDA, SQIVND (reference sequence). Here the CDR3 reads CASSIDRGHTEAFF. CDR3 coding DNA: TGTGCCAGTAGTATCGATCGGGGGCACACTGAAGCTTTCTTT.

This clone was detected only once. The J gene is TRBJ2-2, the V gene TRBV19, with a possible D match to TRBD1 (7 bases). Germline values: CDR1 LNHDA, CDR2 SQIVND (reference sequence). This CDR3 is 15 amino acids long. Between the trimmed V and J ends, which lost 9 bases and 1 base, there was a span of 15 bases. CDR3 region: CASQGGSGNTGELFF. Written as DNA, the CDR3 is TGTGCCAGCCAGGGGGGCTCGGGGAACACCGGGGAGCTGTTTTTT.

The chain has TRBV6-5 and TRBJ1-2, with a possible D match to TRBD1 (6 bases). The CDR3 sequence is 14 residues long. Germline V gene sequence: CDR1 MNHEY, CDR2 SVGAGI. V gave up 2 bases and J gave up 4 bases, with 11 bases separating them. The CDR3 is CASSYRGAVYGYTF. CDR3 DNA sequence: TGTGCCAGCAGTTACCGGGGGGCAGTCTATGGCTACACCTTC.

V gene TRBV27 combines with J gene TRBJ2-7, with D perhaps being TRBD1 or TRBD2 (5 bases each). The V end lost 2 bases, the J end lost 0 bases, and 11 bases lay between the germline ends. Germline CDR1 is MNHEY and CDR2 is SMNVEV (reference sequence). CDR3 length: 15 amino acids. Written as DNA, the CDR3 is TGTGCCAGCAGTTTACGGGACGCGTACTCCTACGAGCAGTACTTC. It specifies CASSLRDAYSYEQYF.

The V call is TRBV9, the J call TRBJ1-4, with D possibly TRBD1 on 5 matching bases. V lost 3 bases and J 2 bases, leaving 11 bases between the germline ends. There are 15 residues in the CDR3. Germline lookup yields CDR1 SGDLS and CDR2 YYNGEE. The CDR3 sequence: CASSGQGVTNEKLFF. CDR3 nucleotides: TGTGCCAGCAGCGGTCAGGGTGTTACTAATGAAAAACTGTTTTTT.

The chain combines TRBV18 with TRBJ1-2; tentatively, D is TRBD1 (6 bases). There are 17 residues in the CDR3. Germline CDR1 is KGHSH and CDR2 is LQKENI. V lost 1 base and J 3 bases, leaving 18 bases between the germline ends. The DNA for the CDR3 is TGTGCCAGCTCACCACTTGGGGGCACGCTCATCGACTATGGCTACACCTTC. It encodes CASSPLGGTLIDYGYTF.

The chain links TRBV4-1 to TRBJ2-1; 7 nucleotides agree with TRBD2. The junction had 3 bases not matched to a gene; V was cut back by 5 bases and J by 2 bases. The CDR3 runs 14 residues. CDR1 is MGHRA and CDR2 is YSYEKL in the germline V gene. CDR3 sequence reads: CASSDSGTYNEQFF. The CDR3 DNA is TGCGCCAGCAGCGACAGCGGGACCTACAATGAGCAGTTCTTC.

With respect to this clone: An end of the junction does not agree with germline; a read error may underlie this. V usage is TRBV7-1 and J usage is TRBJ2-7, with 9 bases aligning to TRBD2. TRBV7-1 is labeled an ORF, and its function is uncertain. This CDR3 is built from 16 residues. The CDR3 spells CASSLVGAGGTYELYF. The CDR3 region has the DNA TGTGCCAGCAGCTTAGTCGGGGCGGGAGGGACCTACGAGCTGTACTTC.

The chain has TRBV7-3 and TRBJ1-1, with 7 bases identical to TRBD1. Germline-derived CDR1 and CDR2 are SGHTA and FQGTGA. Trimming took 4 bases from V and 3 from J; bases not matched to a gene: 8. This CDR3 is built from 15 residues. The CDR3 reads CASSSATGTYTEAFF. The CDR3 coding sequence is TGTGCCAGCAGCTCTGCGACAGGGACTTACACTGAAGCTTTCTTT.

The chain carries TRBV9 and TRBJ1-1; D ambiguous. V dropped 3 bases and J dropped 0 bases, with 6 bases sitting between them. The V gene's germline CDR1 is SGDLS and CDR2 YYNGEE. CDR3 length: 13 residues. CDR3 DNA sequence: TGTGCCAGCAGCGCGACACTGAACACTGAAGCTTTCTTT. Translated, it gives CASSATLNTEAFF.

The chain uses TRBV5-1 and TRBJ2-1, with D possibly matching TRBD2 (5 bases). Trimming shortened V by 4 bases and J by 10 bases, and 18 bases separated the two germline ends. The V gene's germline CDR1 is SGHRS and CDR2 YFSETQ. This CDR3 spans 14 amino acids. The DNA of the CDR3 is TGCGCCAGCAGCAAAAAACAGAGCGGAACCGAGCAGTTCTTC. Its protein is CASSKKQSGTEQFF.

J is TRBJ1-3 and V is TRBV5-4; no clear D. Germline V gene data show CDR1 as SGHNT and CDR2 as YYREEE (reference sequence). This CDR3 is 17 amino acids long. Trimming pared 0 bases from V and 0 bases from J, leaving 13 bases between. CDR3 coding DNA: TGTGCCAGCAGCTTGGATCCTACAGACTCCTCTGGAAACACCATATATTTT. As protein: CASSLDPTDSSGNTIYF.

The genes are TRBV5-8 and TRBJ2-5; the D gene is possibly TRBD2 (6 bases). The better agreement between TRBJ2-7 and the DNA end casts doubt on the J call. The germline V gene encodes CDR1 SGHTS and CDR2 YDEGEE. This CDR3 comprises 16 residues. CDR3 in DNA: TGTGCCAGCAGACCTGCGGAGGGCCGCTTACTCCTCGAGCAGTACTTC. Amino acids: CASRPAEGRLLLEQYF.

The chain has TRBV2 and TRBJ1-3; tentative D call: TRBD1 (5 bases). V gave up 7 bases and J gave up 0 bases, with 10 bases separating them. Germline V lookup: CDR1 SNHLY, CDR2 FYNNEI. The CDR3 length is 14 residues. CDR3 amino acids: CASTRQSSGNTIYF. The CDR3 bases are TGTGCCAGCACCAGACAGAGCTCTGGAAACACCATATATTTT.

The chain couples TRBV9 to TRBJ1-2; D call uncertain. From germline, CDR1 is SGDLS and CDR2 YYNGEE. The CDR3 spans 14 residues. Trimming took off 4 bases at V and 0 bases at J, with 10 bases between the two ends. The CDR3 nucleotides read TGTGCCAGCAGCAAGGAGGGATCTAACTATGGCTACACCTTC. Protein: CASSKEGSNYGYTF.

The gene calls are TRBV6-5 and TRBJ2-7; TRBD2 might be the D (6 bases). The length of the CDR3 is 14 residues. V lost 5 bases and J 3 bases, leaving 14 bases between the germline ends. CDR1 and CDR2 (germline): MNHEY, SVGAGI. CDR3 loop: CASSRDSINYEQYF. The DNA for the CDR3 is TGTGCCAGCAGTCGGGACTCAATAAACTACGAGCAGTACTTC.

This chain links TRBV14 with TRBJ1-2; D not certain. The germline gives CDR1 SGHDN, CDR2 FVKESK. This CDR3 is built from 14 residues. V lost 1 base to trimming and J lost 4 bases, with 10 bases between them. The CDR3: CASSQGVRSYGYTF. The CDR3 DNA is TGTGCCAGCAGCCAAGGGGTCAGGAGCTATGGCTACACCTTC.

This clone was counted a single time. The gene calls are TRBV30 and TRBJ2-3, with TRBD1 matching 7 bases. The CDR3 length is 17 residues. The germline V gene has CDR1 GTSNPN and CDR2 SVGIG (reference sequence). With 3 bases clipped from V and 5 bases from J, the junction kept 17 bases outside the gene matches. CDR3 in DNA: TGTGCCTGGAGACCCAAGGCACAGGGGATGATTTTAGATACGCAGTATTTT. Translation: CAWRPKAQGMILDTQYF.

This clone has only one observation. The J gene is TRBJ2-3, the V gene TRBV30, with D maybe TRBD2 (6 bases). V gave up 4 bases and J gave up 0 bases, with 11 bases separating them. The CDR3 spans 14 residues. The germline V gene has CDR1 GTSNPN and CDR2 SVGIG (reference sequence). Written as DNA, the CDR3 is TGTGCCTGGACAGCTAGCGCTAGCACAGATACGCAGTATTTT. The encoded protein is CAWTASASTDTQYF.

The chain is built from TRBV11-2 and TRBJ2-1, with 7 nucleotides matching TRBD2. Germline V gene sequence: CDR1 SGHAT, CDR2 FQNNGV. The CDR3 sequence is 16 residues long. With V trimmed by 4 bases and J by 3 bases, 9 bases remained unmatched. CDR3 DNA sequence: TGTGCCAGCAGCTCGAGAAAAGCGGGGAACTACAATGAGCAGTTCTTC. This gives the protein CASSSRKAGNYNEQFF. The full variable domain, completed using reference TRBV11-2 and TRBJ2-1, is EAGVAQSPRYKIIEKRQSVAFWCNPISGHATLYWYQQILGQGPKLLIQFQNNGVVDDSQLPKDRFSAERLKGVDSTLKIQPAKLEDSAVYLCASSSRKAGNYNEQFFGPGTRLTVL.